This T cell receptor beta chain was sequenced in a study of T cell repertoires in cytomegalovirus infection. Study as a whole: TCR beta signatures that were public indicated CMV infection and matching HLA type. Study-level findings and limits: It was HLA-C-restricted CMV-specific TCR beta clonotypes that dominated the response ex vivo.

This clonotype was seen a few times. What it binds is unknown. TCRdb fed the reads into MiXCR, producing one record per CDR3 protein. The sample holds about 770,000 distinct CDR3 sequences, 29% seen once. Germline values: CDR1 MNHEY, CDR2 SMNVEV (reference sequence). This CDR3 is built from 17 residues. Trimming cost V 4 bases and J 0 bases; bases outside gene matches: 8. The V call is TRBV27, the J call TRBJ1-4; 7 positions agree with TRBD1. The sample in question was cultured CD8+ T cells from PBMCs, obtained from culture after CMV antigen stimulation. The sequence derives from a human donor in good health (CMV status not recorded). Some clones in this sample may be carry-over from other donors' samples. The CDR3 loop is CASSSGTALPTNEKLFF. In nucleotides, the CDR3 is TGTGCCAGCAGTTCCGGGACAGCCCTCCCAACTAATGAAAAACTGTTTTTT.